The next 30 T cell receptor beta chains were all read from a single sample in a study of blood T cell repertoires in COVID-19. The data were produced by immunoSEQ multiplex PCR, yet TCRdb's version contains in-frame clones alone and is incomplete. Of roughly 59,000 clones listed, under 85% were seen once; the top ten hold around 3.4%. Sequencing was done on a sample of peripheral blood. These receptors all stem from an elderly woman with acute or convalescent COVID-19.

V is TRBV6-5 and J is TRBJ1-1, with D hard to call. The V and J ends lost 7 bases and 3 bases respectively, with 6 bases between them. Germline CDR1 is MNHEY and CDR2 is SVGAGI. The CDR3 runs 11 residues. CDR3 DNA: TGTGCCAGCACGGGGTACACTGAAGCTTTCTTT. As protein: CASTGYTEAFF.

This rearrangement joins TRBV30 to TRBJ1-2; D is unresolved. Germline values: CDR1 GTSNPN, CDR2 SVGIG (reference sequence). V lost 3 bases, J lost 6 bases, and 14 bases lay in between. The CDR3 extends over 13 amino acids. CDR3: CAWSYSRIDGYTF. The CDR3 DNA follows: TGTGCCTGGAGCTACAGTAGGATCGATGGCTACACCTTC.

The rearrangement links TRBV7-8 to TRBJ2-3; weak D call: TRBD1 (6 bases). The V gene lost 3 bases and the J gene lost 4 bases, with 14 bases spanning the gap. This CDR3 contains 15 residues. CDR1 is SGHVS, CDR2 FQNEAQ, per germline. CDR3 region: CASSFVQGQADTQYF. Here the CDR3 DNA reads TGTGCCAGCAGCTTCGTTCAGGGGCAGGCAGATACGCAGTATTTT.

This clone has more than one count but fewer than ten. The CDR3 nucleotides are TGTGCCAGCAGCATGAGAGACCCCGGGGGCTACACCTTC. Its translation: CASSMRDPGGYTF. This rearrangement joins TRBV5-8 to TRBJ1-2, with D unclear. The germline gives CDR1 SGHTS, CDR2 YDEGEE. This CDR3 comprises 13 residues. The germline V and J ends were trimmed by 4 bases and 8 bases, with 15 bases remaining between them.

The chain joins TRBV6-5 to TRBJ1-2; D is unresolved. Per the germline V gene, CDR1 is MNHEY and CDR2 is SVGAGI. Trimming cost V 6 bases and J 3 bases, with 11 bases left between them. The CDR3 spans 13 residues. CDR3 nucleotides: TGTGCCAGCAGCCAACAGAAATACTATGGCTACACCTTC. Residues: CASSQQKYYGYTF.

This chain links TRBV6-1 with TRBJ2-7, with 8 bases matching TRBD2. This CDR3 comprises 13 residues. The trim removed 2 bases at V and 9 bases at J, leaving 6 bases unmatched. The V gene's germline CDR1 is MNHNS and CDR2 SASEGT. DNA of the CDR3: TGTGCCAGCAGTGAATTCAGCGGGAGCGCGCAGTACTTC. Translated: CASSEFSGSAQYF.

This rearrangement joins TRBV28 to TRBJ2-7; 7 bases agree with TRBD2. Per germline, CDR1 MDHEN and CDR2 SYDVKM. Trimming at V came to 8 bases and at J to 8 bases, leaving 12 bases not matched to a gene. The length of the CDR3 is 13 residues. The CDR3 coding sequence is TGTGCCAGCGCCGGGACTACTCATTTCCAGCAGTACTTC. Translating gives CASAGTTHFQQYF.

CDR3 in amino acids: CASSQGTGISEQFF. CDR3 nucleotides: TGCGCCAGCAGCCAAGGGACAGGGATCAGTGAGCAGTTCTTC. The chain is built from TRBV4-3 and TRBJ2-1, with 8 bases that match TRBD1. Germline V CDR1 and CDR2: LGHNA, YSLEER. The CDR3 runs 14 residues. V shed 1 base and J 9 bases; nucleotides not matched to a gene: 5.

The sample holds a few counts of this clone. The chain employs TRBV12-3 or TRBV12-4 and TRBJ1-1; D is unresolved. The V end lost 8 bases, the J end lost 0 bases, and 10 bases lay between the germline ends. This CDR3 spans 13 amino acids. CDR3 sequence: CASVGILNTEAFF. CDR3 DNA: TGTGCCAGCGTGGGCATCCTGAACACTGAAGCTTTCTTT.

CDR3 sequence reads: CASRSGGIRYEQYF. The CDR3 coding sequence is TGTGCCAGCAGATCCGGAGGGATAAGGTACGAGCAGTACTTC. V gene TRBV28 combines with J gene TRBJ2-7; TRBD2 might be the D (6 bases). CDR3 size: 14 residues. V was clipped by 6 bases and J by 4 bases, with 16 bases between them. Germline CDR1 and CDR2: MDHEN and SYDVKM.

The CDR3: CASSPTTESSYEQYF. The CDR3, as DNA: TGCGCCAGCAGTCCAACGACAGAGAGCTCCTACGAGCAGTACTTC. This chain uses TRBV5-1 with TRBJ2-7; a weak D match, TRBD1 (5 bases). This CDR3 comprises 15 residues. Germline CDR1 and CDR2: SGHRS and YFSETQ. Trimming took 5 bases from V and 0 from J, leaving 15 bases between them.

Here the CDR3 reads CASSVGTGGYEQYF. In DNA, the CDR3 is TGTGCCAGCAGCGTCGGGACAGGGGGCTACGAGCAGTACTTC. The chain links TRBV5-4 to TRBJ2-7; 11 bases map to TRBD1. The V gene end was trimmed by 4 bases and the J gene end by 3 bases; junction bases not matched to a gene: 3. CDR3 length equals 14 residues. In germline, CDR1 is SGHNT, CDR2 YYREEE (reference sequence).

This rearrangement joins TRBV6-5 to TRBJ2-5, with D perhaps TRBD2 (5 bases). Germline CDR1 and CDR2: MNHEY and SVGAGI. The CDR3 is 12 amino acids. The V and J ends lost 8 bases and 5 bases respectively, with 12 bases between them. The CDR3 DNA is TGTGCCAGCGGACTCGTTGGGGAGACCCAGTACTTC. It encodes CASGLVGETQYF.

The chain carries TRBV18 and TRBJ2-5; D possibly corresponds to TRBD2 (5 bases). CDR3 length: 14 residues. With 0 bases removed from V and 4 bases from J, the gap between germline ends came to 9 bases. Germline V lookup: CDR1 KGHSH, CDR2 LQKENI. CDR3 sequence: CASSPPGVRETQYF. The CDR3 DNA follows: TGTGCCAGCTCACCACCGGGAGTAAGAGAGACCCAGTACTTC.

The chain links TRBV5-1 to TRBJ2-5; 8 nucleotides align to TRBD1. Germline V gene sequence: CDR1 SGHRS, CDR2 YFSETQ. The CDR3 runs 14 residues. V was pared by 6 bases and J by 1 base, with 5 bases of the junction left unmatched. CDR3: CASNRGQGQETQYF. The DNA for the CDR3 is TGCGCCAGCAACCGAGGACAGGGCCAAGAGACCCAGTACTTC.

CDR3 in amino acids: CAISQLAGANNEQFF. In DNA form, the CDR3 reads TGTGCCATCAGTCAACTAGCGGGAGCAAACAATGAGCAGTTCTTC. The chain recombines TRBV10-3 with TRBJ2-1; 11 bases are shared with TRBD2. Germline V gene sequence: CDR1 ENHRY, CDR2 SYGVKD. The ends lost 5 bases at V and 5 bases at J; junction bases unmatched: 5. The CDR3 is 15 residues long.

The rearrangement joins TRBV6-1 to TRBJ2-5, with D possibly being TRBD2 (6 bases). V lost 2 bases and J lost 4, with 14 bases in between. The CDR3 is 15 residues long. CDR1 and CDR2 from the germline V gene are MNHNS and SASEGT. CDR3 in DNA: TGTGCCAGCAGTGAAATGGAGGGATTCGGAGAGACCCAGTACTTC. Amino acid sequence: CASSEMEGFGETQYF.

This rearrangement joins TRBV21-1 to TRBJ1-5. TRBV21-1 constitutes a pseudogene. The CDR3 is 14 amino acids. The CDR3 bases are TGTGCCAGCAGCAAATATTGCGGAGCATTGCCCCAGCATTTT. It translates to CASSKYCGALPQHF.

The J gene is TRBJ2-1, the V gene TRBV5-4; 8 bases are shared with TRBD1. Germline assignment: CDR1 SGHNT and CDR2 YYREEE (reference sequence). The CDR3 has 15 residues. V shed 2 bases, J shed 8 bases, and the junction held 9 bases outside the gene matches. This CDR3 reads CASSFLHQGAHEQFF. CDR3 DNA sequence: TGTGCCAGCAGCTTCCTCCACCAGGGGGCTCATGAGCAGTTCTTC.

The genes are TRBV3-1 (or the pseudogene TRBV3-2) and TRBJ1-1; TRBD1 agrees at 11 bases. The germline CDR1 and CDR2 sequences are LGHDT and YNNKEL (reference sequence). The CDR3 consists of 15 residues. V gave up 2 bases and J gave up 3 bases; unmatched junction bases: 2. The CDR3 here is CASSQPGQGDTEAFF. In DNA, the CDR3 is TGTGCCAGCAGCCAACCGGGACAGGGGGACACTGAAGCTTTCTTT.

This clone was detected a few times. The chain carries TRBV6-2 or TRBV6-3 and TRBJ1-3, with D possibly being TRBD1 (6 bases). V was shortened by 5 bases and J by 2 bases, with 10 bases between the two germline ends. The CDR3 loop spans 14 amino acids. CDR1 MNHEY and CDR2 SVGEGT come from the germline V gene. The CDR3 DNA reads TGTGCCAGCAGTACAGGGAATCCTGGAAACACCATATATTTT. As protein: CASSTGNPGNTIYF.

The rearrangement joins TRBV2 to TRBJ2-1; tentatively, D is TRBD2 (6 bases). The germline CDR1 and CDR2 sequences are SNHLY and FYNNEI. The CDR3 covers 16 residues. V was cut by 6 bases and J by 1 base, with 16 bases left in between. CDR3 nucleotide sequence: TGTGCCAGCAGAGCCTTAGCGGAGGGTTCCTACAATGAGCAGTTCTTC. This gives the protein CASRALAEGSYNEQFF.

The chain joins TRBV5-1 to TRBJ2-7; possible D gene TRBD1, 6 bases. The CDR3 consists of 16 residues. Trimming stripped 0 bases from V and 4 bases from J, with 17 bases between. CDR1 and CDR2 (germline): SGHRS, YFSETQ. CDR3 DNA: TGCGCCAGCAGCTTGGGTACAGGGCGACTACCTTACGAGCAGTACTTC. Translated, it gives CASSLGTGRLPYEQYF.

V and J are TRBV4-1 and TRBJ2-2, with a possible D match to TRBD2 (6 bases). CDR3 length: 18 amino acids. V shed 0 bases and J shed 5 bases, with 19 bases lying between them. Germline CDR1 is MGHRA and CDR2 is YSYEKL. The CDR3: CASSQEGVSGVFTGELFF. CDR3 nucleotides: TGCGCCAGCAGCCAAGAGGGGGTCTCGGGGGTATTTACCGGGGAGCTGTTTTTT.

The chain recombines TRBV4-3 with TRBJ1-6, with D maybe TRBD1 (5 bases). Per the germline V gene, CDR1 is LGHNA and CDR2 is YSLEER. The CDR3 length is 15 residues. The V and J ends lost 0 bases and 6 bases respectively, with 9 bases between them. CDR3 in amino acids: CASSQESGRNSPLHF. CDR3 coding DNA: TGCGCCAGCAGCCAAGAATCAGGGCGTAATTCACCCCTCCACTTT.

The chain uses TRBV6-5 and TRBJ1-3; D is unresolved. The germline V gene has CDR1 MNHEY and CDR2 SVGAGI. V lost 6 bases, J lost 0 bases, and 12 bases lay in between. The CDR3 runs to 15 residues. CDR3 residues: CASSRHGSSGNTIYF. The CDR3 DNA is TGTGCCAGCAGCAGACACGGGAGCTCTGGAAACACCATATATTTT.

The rearrangement links TRBV3-1 (or the pseudogene TRBV3-2) to TRBJ2-3; 8 positions agree with TRBD2. CDR1 is LGHDT and CDR2 is YNNKEL in the germline V gene (reference sequence). The J segment lost 7 bases and the V segment lost 2 bases, leaving 14 bases of the junction unmatched. CDR3 length equals 17 residues. The CDR3: CASSQTRTSWLHYTQYF. The CDR3 DNA sequence: TGTGCCAGCAGCCAAACAAGGACTAGCTGGCTACACTATACGCAGTATTTT.

J is TRBJ2-7 and V is TRBV6-5; D might be TRBD2 (5 bases). The CDR3 sequence is 14 residues long. In germline, CDR1 is MNHEY, CDR2 SVGAGI. V was trimmed by 5 bases and J by 2 bases, leaving 13 bases between them. Here the CDR3 reads CASSRTRVPYEQYF. CDR3 nucleotide sequence: TGTGCCAGCAGTCGAACTAGGGTTCCCTACGAGCAGTACTTC.

The genes are TRBV19 and TRBJ1-6; TRBD1 agrees at 7 bases. Looked up from germline, CDR1 is LNHDA and CDR2 is SQIVND (reference sequence). V gave up 7 bases and J gave up 3 bases; unmatched junction bases: 6. The CDR3 spans 15 residues. The CDR3 loop reads CASTLGQHYNSPLHF. CDR3 coding DNA: TGTGCCAGTACGCTGGGACAGCACTATAATTCACCCCTCCACTTT.

The chain couples TRBV30 to TRBJ2-2; 8 nucleotides line up with TRBD1. CDR1 and CDR2 from the germline V gene are GTSNPN and SVGIG (reference sequence). V lost 0 bases and J lost 5; bases outside the gene matches: 5. The CDR3 runs 15 residues. In DNA, the CDR3 is TGTGCCTGGAGTGTACAGACAGGGGTTACCGGGGAGCTGTTTTTT. Its protein product is CAWSVQTGVTGELFF. The whole variable domain, filled in from reference TRBV30 and TRBJ2-2, reads SQTIHQWPATLVQPVGSPLSLECTVEGTSNPNLYWYRQAAGRGLQLLFYSVGIGQISSEVPQNLSASRPQDRQFILSSKKLLLSDSGFYLCAWSVQTGVTGELFFGEGSRLTVL.